This T cell receptor (beta chain) was captured by sequencing in a study of cytomegalovirus exposure and HLA in healthy donors. From germline, CDR1 is MNHEY and CDR2 SMNVEV (reference sequence). V gave up 5 bases and J gave up 4 bases, with 17 bases separating them. The CDR3 loop spans 15 amino acids. The table came from immunoSEQ multiplex PCR; TCRdb's copy has only in-frame clones and leaves some out. The data hold under 250,000 clones, with 75% to 95% observed a single time. Specimen: PBMCs. The rearrangement uses TRBV27 and TRBJ1-2; D is undetermined. This clonotype originated in a woman aged 18-29 years in good health and CMV-seronegative. CDR3 coding DNA: TGTGCCAGCAGTCCAGAGGTGGCGCGCTTCTATGGCTACACCTTC. Its protein is CASSPEVARFYGYTF.